Listed here are 27 T cell receptor beta chains from one sample, sequenced in a study of T cell repertoires in cytomegalovirus infection. TCRdb ran MiXCR on the reads and lists one entry per CDR3 protein. The sample consists of fewer than 550,000 distinct CDR3 sequences, 26% of them appearing once. What was sequenced was PBMCs. The receptors come from a human donor in good health (CMV status not recorded). Some clones in this sample may be carry-over from other donors' samples.

V gene TRBV7-6 combines with J gene TRBJ2-1; TRBD2 matches at 9 bases. The CDR3 runs 16 residues. Trimming cost V 4 bases and J 7 bases; bases outside gene matches: 11. CDR1 and CDR2 (germline): SGHVS, FNYEAQ. CDR3 amino acids: CASSSILAGAGNEQFF. The CDR3 DNA reads as TGTGCCAGCAGCTCGATTTTAGCGGGAGCCGGAAATGAGCAGTTCTTC. Filled out from reference TRBV7-6 and TRBJ2-1, the complete variable domain reads GAGVSQSPRYKVTKRGQDVALRCDPISGHVSLYWYRQALGQGPEFLTYFNYEAQQDKSGLPNDRFSAERPEGSISTLTIQRTEQRDSAMYRCASSSILAGAGNEQFFGPGTRLTVL.

The genes are TRBV24-1 and TRBJ2-2, with D possibly TRBD1 on 7 matching bases. Trimming left V 9 bases short and J 0 bases short, with 13 bases between. The germline V gene encodes CDR1 KGHDR and CDR2 SFDVKD. The CDR3 contains 15 residues. The DNA for the CDR3 is TGTGCCACCGGAGGGACAGTCCCGAACACCGGGGAGCTGTTTTTT. It encodes CATGGTVPNTGELFF.

This clonotype was observed many times. The genes are TRBV28 and TRBJ2-7; possibly TRBD2 for D (6 bases). The ends were cut back, 3 bases at V and 1 base at J, with 13 bases in the middle. Germline V lookup: CDR1 MDHEN, CDR2 SYDVKM. The CDR3 is 15 residues long. CDR3 bases: TGTGCCAGCAGTTTGTCCGGGCTAGCGTCCTACGAGCAGTACTTC. It encodes CASSLSGLASYEQYF.

The sample holds many counts of this clonotype. J is TRBJ2-3 and V is TRBV7-2, with D tentatively TRBD2 (6 bases). Trimming pared 4 bases from V and 0 bases from J, leaving 11 bases between. The length of the CDR3 is 15 residues. The V gene's germline CDR1 is SGHTA and CDR2 FQGNSA. The CDR3 DNA follows: TGTGCCAGCAGCTGGGGAGGCCAAAGCACAGATACGCAGTATTTT. Amino acids: CASSWGGQSTDTQYF.

This clonotype has ten or more counts. The chain combines TRBV2 with TRBJ2-2; TRBD1 matches 7 bases. The junction had 8 bases not matched to a gene; V was cut back by 6 bases and J by 7 bases. CDR3 size: 14 residues. The germline V gene has CDR1 SNHLY and CDR2 FYNNEI. As DNA, the CDR3 is TGTGCCAGCAGCCCCACGAGACAGGGCGGGGAGCTGTTTTTT. It yields the protein CASSPTRQGGELFF.

The V and J genes are TRBV12-3 or TRBV12-4 and TRBJ2-7; D possibly matches TRBD1 or TRBD2 (6 bases each). The CDR3 length is 14 residues. Trimming stripped 3 bases from V and 7 bases from J, with 16 bases between. Here the CDR3 DNA reads TGTGCCAGCAGTTTTGAACCGGGGGCGGGTGAGCAGTACTTC. This codes for CASSFEPGAGEQYF.

This clonotype appeared a few times. The chain uses TRBV20-1 and TRBJ1-6; D is undetermined. The V gene's germline CDR1 is DFQATT and CDR2 SNEGSKA (reference sequence). The CDR3 covers 15 residues. Deletions cut 0 bases from V and 7 bases from J, with 13 bases between. The CDR3 region has the DNA TGCAGTGCTAGAGATTTGACCCTCCTCAATTCACCCCTCCACTTT. This gives the protein CSARDLTLLNSPLHF.

Ten or more counts support this clonotype. This rearrangement joins TRBV12-3 or TRBV12-4 to TRBJ1-6; D ambiguous. With 6 bases removed from V and 14 bases from J, the gap between germline ends came to 14 bases. The CDR3 has 12 residues. This CDR3 is CASRLQYSSLHF. The CDR3 DNA reads TGTGCCAGCAGACTTCAATACTCATCCCTCCACTTT.

V gene TRBV12-3 or TRBV12-4 combines with J gene TRBJ2-2; unclear D gene. The CDR3 contains 15 residues. With 6 bases removed from V and 4 bases from J, the gap between germline ends came to 15 bases. The CDR3 DNA reads as TGTGCCAGCAGGCCCGACATTTTAGGCACCGGGGAGCTGTTTTTT. Amino acids: CASRPDILGTGELFF.

This chain links TRBV6-5 with TRBJ2-7, with 10 bases fitting TRBD2. Germline V lookup: CDR1 MNHEY, CDR2 SVGAGI. Trimming at V came to 5 bases and at J to 4 bases, leaving 5 bases not matched to a gene. The CDR3 is 14 residues long. The CDR3 spells CASSPSGGSYEQYV. The CDR3 DNA reads TGTGCCAGCAGTCCTAGCGGGGGATCATACGAGCAGTACGTC.

This clonotype was seen only a few times. The J gene is TRBJ2-5, the V gene TRBV27; 9 positions match TRBD2. This CDR3 has 14 amino acids. V was clipped by 4 bases and J by 5 bases; unmatched bases: 5. From germline, CDR1 is MNHEY and CDR2 SMNVEV (reference sequence). CDR3 sequence: CASSYSGRPETQYF. The CDR3 nucleotides read TGTGCCAGCAGTTATAGCGGGAGACCGGAGACCCAGTACTTC.

CDR3 coding DNA: TGTGCCAGCAGTTTAGGGTACGCTCGACAGCCCCAGCATTTT. It translates to CASSLGYARQPQHF. The gene calls are TRBV28 and TRBJ1-5; D ambiguous. Germline values: CDR1 MDHEN, CDR2 SYDVKM. The CDR3 is 14 amino acids. Trimming took 2 bases from V and 7 from J, leaving 12 bases between them.

The chain combines TRBV29-1 with TRBJ2-7; no reliable D call. CDR1 is SQVTM, CDR2 ANQGSEA, per germline. The V gene lost 3 bases and the J gene lost 5 bases, with 8 bases spanning the gap. The CDR3 loop spans 11 amino acids. CDR3 sequence reads: CSVEVGHEQYF. The DNA of the CDR3 is TGCAGCGTTGAGGTGGGCCACGAGCAGTACTTC.

This clonotype showed up many times. The J gene is TRBJ2-2, the V gene TRBV12-3 or TRBV12-4; D gene uncertain. Trimming removed 2 bases at V and 3 bases at J, with 16 bases between. This CDR3 has 17 amino acids. The CDR3, as DNA: TGTGCCAGCAGTTTAACAACAGTGGGTTCCCACACCGGGGAGCTGTTTTTT. This sequence encodes CASSLTTVGSHTGELFF.

The chain couples TRBV2 to TRBJ2-5; weak D call: TRBD1 (6 bases). V was pared by 3 bases and J by 4 bases, with 12 bases between. This CDR3 comprises 14 residues. CDR1 SNHLY and CDR2 FYNNEI come from the germline V gene. CDR3 DNA: TGTGCCAGCAGTGATAGACAGGTGCGAGAGACCCAGTACTTC. Protein: CASSDRQVRETQYF.

This clonotype was seen once. A much larger clone sits a single nucleotide away, making a read error possible. V is TRBV7-2 and J is TRBJ1-1; D gene unclear. The germline gives CDR1 SGHTA, CDR2 FQGNSA. The CDR3 has 16 amino acids. Trimming removed 1 base from V and 3 bases from J, with 15 bases in between. The CDR3 nucleotides read TGTACCAGCAGCTTAGGATTCACTGGAGCCCACACTGAAGCTTTCTTT. As protein: CTSSLGFTGAHTEAFF.

This clonotype has ten or more counts. The chain joins TRBV7-9 to TRBJ1-5; 9 nucleotides match TRBD1. The germline gives CDR1 SEHNR, CDR2 FQNEAQ (reference sequence). This CDR3 region has 15 residues. The V segment lost 3 bases and the J segment 8 bases; nucleotides outside the gene matches: 8. This CDR3 is CASSFTGGLGKPQHF. The CDR3 nucleotides are TGTGCCAGCAGCTTTACAGGGGGCTTGGGAAAGCCCCAGCATTTT.

The sample holds a few counts of this clonotype. The V gene is TRBV20-1, the J gene TRBJ2-1, with TRBD2 identical over 9 bases. V trimming: 6 bases; J trimming: 8 bases; junction bases outside the gene matches: 14. Germline V gene lookup returns CDR1 DFQATT and CDR2 SNEGSKA (reference sequence). The CDR3 totals 15 residues. CDR3 loop: CSAKLGTSPFDEQFF. The CDR3 bases are TGCAGTGCGAAGCTGGGGACTAGCCCTTTCGATGAGCAGTTCTTC.

CDR3 sequence reads: CASSYLDRGENGELFF. CDR3 coding DNA: TGTGCCAGCAGTTACTTGGACAGGGGAGAGAACGGGGAGCTGTTTTTT. The chain links TRBV6-2 or TRBV6-3 to TRBJ2-2, with 9 bases aligning to TRBD1. The CDR3 spans 16 residues. CDR1 is MNHEY and CDR2 is SVGEGT in the germline V gene. V shed 1 base, J shed 7 bases, and the junction held 7 bases outside the gene matches.

This clonotype was recorded a few times. The rearrangement links TRBV5-6 to TRBJ2-2; D might be TRBD1 or TRBD2, each matching 5 bases. Trimming removed 7 bases from V and 1 base from J, with 20 bases in between. The CDR3 has 17 amino acids. Germline V lookup: CDR1 SGHDT, CDR2 YYEEEE. For the CDR3, the DNA is TGTGCCAGCCGCAACCGGGACGAAAATCTGAACACCGGGGAGCTGTTTTTT. This translates into CASRNRDENLNTGELFF.

This clonotype was observed a few times. The chain joins TRBV20-1 to TRBJ2-3, with a tentative D call TRBD2 (6 bases). Trimming removed 0 bases at V and 0 bases at J, with 13 bases between. The CDR3 totals 16 residues. Germline V gene lookup returns CDR1 DFQATT and CDR2 SNEGSKA (reference sequence). The CDR3 DNA sequence: TGCAGTGCTAGAGACCAGCGGGTCCCTAGCACAGATACGCAGTATTTT. Protein product: CSARDQRVPSTDTQYF.

This clonotype was counted many times. The chain carries TRBV6-5 and TRBJ2-2; 10 positions agree with TRBD2. V trimming: 0 bases; J trimming: 7 bases; junction bases outside the gene matches: 8. Germline V gene data show CDR1 as MNHEY and CDR2 as SVGAGI. The CDR3 contains 17 residues. The CDR3 is CASSYSVLAGDDGELFF. DNA for the CDR3: TGTGCCAGCAGTTACTCGGTTCTAGCGGGAGATGACGGGGAGCTGTTTTTT.

Concerning this clonotype itself: One end of the junction fails to match germline, which may point to a read error. The rearrangement joins TRBV4-1 to TRBJ2-5, with 10 bases matching TRBD2. There are 15 residues in the CDR3. Germline CDR1 and CDR2: MGHRA and YSYEKL. The CDR3 DNA sequence: TGTGCCAGCAGCCAAGATCTAGCGGGAGAAGAGACCCAGTACTTC. Protein: CASSQDLAGEETQYF.

This clonotype has just a few counts. This chain connects TRBV27 to TRBJ1-4; D is unresolved. Trimming cost V 0 bases and J 0 bases, with 11 bases left between them. The CDR3 loop spans 17 amino acids. Germline CDR1 is MNHEY and CDR2 is SMNVEV (reference sequence). In DNA form, the CDR3 reads TGTGCCAGCAGTTTATCGGCGACAAGTGCAACTAATGAAAAACTGTTTTTT. This gives the protein CASSLSATSATNEKLFF.

The V call is TRBV6-6, the J call TRBJ1-5; no firm D call. Germline CDR1 MNHNY, CDR2 SVGAGI (reference sequence). This CDR3 is 13 amino acids long. V lost 4 bases to trimming and J lost 5 bases, with 9 bases between them. The CDR3 bases are TGTGCCAGCAGTTTTAACACAGATCAGCCCCAGCATTTT. Translation: CASSFNTDQPQHF.

This clonotype has only a few counts. The chain employs TRBV7-9 and TRBJ2-1; D gene unclear. Per the germline V gene, CDR1 is SEHNR and CDR2 is FQNEAQ (reference sequence). Trimming cost V 5 bases and J 5 bases, with 7 bases left between them. The CDR3 contains 12 residues. CDR3 coding DNA: TGTGCCAGCAGCGCCGGGCACAATGAGCAGTTCTTC. Amino acids: CASSAGHNEQFF.

Concerning this clonotype: The junction departs from the called germline gene at one end, perhaps through a read error. The V call is TRBV6-2 or TRBV6-3, the J call TRBJ2-1, with 8 bases matching TRBD2. This CDR3 has 17 amino acids. The V gene's germline CDR1 is MNHEY and CDR2 SVGEGT. Written as DNA, the CDR3 is TGTGCCAGCAGTCCTTCCGAGGGTAGCGGGAAGTACATTGAGCTGTTCTTC. Translating gives CASSPSEGSGKYIELFF.